The 20 T cell receptor beta chains below all came from one sample that was sequenced in a study of tumor-infiltrating lymphocytes in primary liver carcinoma. cDNA specific to TCR beta was made from around 470 ng of total RNA, with a constant-region primer employed for priming. TCR beta libraries came from three nested multiplex PCR rounds using slightly modified ARM-PCR. Researchers ran the first two PCR rounds for about 11 cycles each with TRBV1-TRBV30 forward primers and a C-beta reverse primer. TCRdb redid the calling of the multiplex PCR reads with MiXCR, one entry per CDR3 protein. The data show approximately 53,000 distinct CDR3 sequences, with about 77% seen just once and approximately 24% held by the top ten. Co-extraction yielded RNA and DNA from approximately 20-30 mg of unsorted bulk tissue. The specimen was liver tumor tissue from sampling region 5. Subset specified: tumor region T5, tumor centre. The receptor set was obtained from a man aged 40-49 years with primary liver carcinoma and hepatitis B virus infection.

This clonotype was counted many times. A read error is possible here, since a much larger clone lies one base away. V usage is TRBV6-5 and J usage is TRBJ2-1; D uncertain. This CDR3 spans 11 amino acids. Germline lookup yields CDR1 MNHEY and CDR2 SVGAGI. The CDR3 DNA is TGTGCCGGCAGTTACGTGGATGAGCAGTTCTTC. It is translated as CAGSYVDEQFF.

A note on this clonotype: Since no conserved phenylalanine or tryptophan closes the CDR3, a read error is the likely cause. The chain is built from TRBV5-4 and TRBJ2-7; no reliable D call. Germline lookup yields CDR1 SGHNT and CDR2 YYREEE (reference sequence). CDR3 length: 14 residues. The CDR3 bases are TGTGCCAGCAGCTTGGCCGGTTTCTCCTACGAACAGTACCTC. This encodes CASSLAGFSYEQYL.

With respect to this clonotype: At one end the junction does not follow the germline gene, possibly because of a read error. The chain links TRBV30 to TRBJ2-3; D gene ambiguous. This CDR3 is 13 amino acids long. Looked up from germline, CDR1 is GTSNPN and CDR2 is SVGIG (reference sequence). The CDR3 sequence is CASGQRNTDRQYF. The CDR3 DNA sequence: TGTGCTTCGGGCCAGCGAAACACAGATAGGCAGTATTTT.

In the case of this clonotype: A read error may be the cause here, since a much bigger clone is one base away. J is TRBJ2-3 and V is TRBV7-9; D gene ambiguous. The length of the CDR3 is 11 residues. Germline V gene data show CDR1 as SEHNR and CDR2 as FQNEAQ (reference sequence). CDR3 in DNA: TGTACCAGCAGAGAGGTTGATACGCAGTATTTT. Protein: CTSREVDTQYF.

This clonotype has only one observation. CDR3 bases: TGTGCCAGCAGAGAACAGGGGTGGGGGACAAATGCGCAGTATTTT. As protein: CASREQGWGTNAQYF. The rearrangement links TRBV6-5 to TRBJ2-3, with 7 positions matching TRBD1. Per the germline V gene, CDR1 is MNHEY and CDR2 is SVGAGI. The CDR3 consists of 15 residues. V gave up 6 bases and J gave up 10 bases; unmatched junction bases: 16.

The CDR3 bases are TGTGCCGGGAGCTTAGATCGGGGCCCTCCTGGTGAAGCTTTCTTT. It translates to CAGSLDRGPPGEAFF. This rearrangement joins TRBV11-2 to TRBJ1-1; the D gene is possibly TRBD1 (5 bases). Looked up from germline, CDR1 is SGHAT and CDR2 is FQNNGV. Trimming stripped 11 bases from V and 7 bases from J, with 26 bases between. The CDR3 is 15 residues long.

This clonotype was picked up many times. This chain joins TRBV6-5 and TRBJ1-1; D is perhaps TRBD1 (5 bases). The CDR3 has 15 amino acids. V dropped 0 bases and J dropped 1 base, with 9 bases sitting between them. CDR1 and CDR2 (germline): MNHEY, SVGAGI. Here the CDR3 DNA reads TGTGCCAGCAGTTACTCGCCAACAGGGAACACTGAAGCTTTCTTT. It encodes CASSYSPTGNTEAFF.

This chain joins TRBV6-1 and TRBJ2-7; TRBD2 matches at 7 bases. The CDR3 runs to 15 residues. V was clipped by 6 bases and J by 3 bases; unmatched bases: 11. Germline V lookup: CDR1 MNHNS, CDR2 SASEGT. CDR3 region: CASSLKAGEVYEQYF. CDR3 coding DNA: TGTGCCAGCAGCTTGAAGGCGGGGGAGGTCTACGAGCAGTACTTC.

Concerning this clonotype: The junction does not match germline at one end; this may be a read error. This chain links TRBV30 with TRBJ2-3, with 7 bases that match TRBD1. The CDR3 is 14 residues long. Per germline, CDR1 GTSNPN and CDR2 SVGIG (reference sequence). CDR3 residues: CAWVTGQNTDTQYF. In nucleotides, the CDR3 is TGTGCCTGGGTGACGGGACAGAACACAGATACTCAGTATTTT.

With regard to this clonotype: Relative to the germline gene, one junction end is altered; a read error may explain this. This chain links TRBV5-6 with TRBJ2-5; no definite D call. In germline, CDR1 is SGHDT, CDR2 YYEEEE. The CDR3 has 14 residues. The CDR3 DNA is TGTGCGAGCAACTTTGAGGCTAGCCAAGAGACCCAGTACTTC. It is translated as CASNFEASQETQYF.

A note on this clonotype: A read error may produce the germline difference seen at one junction end. The chain uses TRBV7-8 and TRBJ2-7; no firm D call. The germline gives CDR1 SGHVS, CDR2 FQNEAQ. This CDR3 is built from 11 residues. The CDR3 loop is CACSLDFEQYF. For the CDR3, the DNA is TGTGCCTGCAGCTTAGACTTCGAGCAATACTTC.

The chain joins TRBV4-2 to TRBJ2-5; D is undetermined. This CDR3 spans 15 amino acids. The germline V and J ends were trimmed by 7 bases and 5 bases, with 20 bases remaining between them. Germline V gene lookup returns CDR1 LGHNA and CDR2 YNFKEQ. CDR3 in amino acids: CASNQDLGSVETQYF. CDR3 DNA: TGTGCCAGCAATCAAGACCTGGGATCGGTGGAGACCCAGTACTTC.

This clonotype was counted a single time. Compared with germline, one end of the junction differs, possibly owing to a read error. This chain uses TRBV12-3 or TRBV12-4 with TRBJ1-1; D is perhaps TRBD1 (5 bases). The CDR3 spans 14 residues. CDR3 sequence (DNA): TGTGACAGCAACTCTAGTGACAGCAACACTGAAGCTTTCTTT. This sequence encodes CDSNSSDSNTEAFF.

This clonotype was found once. One end of the junction does not line up with germline, which may come from a read error. V and J are TRBV5-6 and TRBJ2-7; D not resolved. The germline V gene encodes CDR1 SGHDT and CDR2 YYEEEE. The CDR3 is 13 amino acids. CDR3 sequence: CASSLKATCEQYF. CDR3 nucleotides: TGTGCCAGCAGCTTGAAAGCGACCTGCGAGCAATACTTC. The full variable domain, with the rest looked up from reference TRBV5-6 and TRBJ2-7, is DAGVTQSPTHLIKTRGQQVTLRCSPKSGHDTVSWYQQALGQGPQFIFQYYEEEERQRGNFPDRFSGHQFPNYSSELNVNALLLGDSALYLCASSLKATCEQYFGPGTRLTVT.

This clonotype was seen a single time. Compared with germline, one end of the junction differs, possibly owing to a read error. The chain links TRBV11-1 to TRBJ1-2, with D perhaps TRBD1 (6 bases). The CDR3 length is 17 residues. CDR1 and CDR2 (germline): SGHAT, FQDESV (reference sequence). CDR3 DNA sequence: TGTGCCAGCAGCCGAACCGGGACAAAAATAGCTAACTATGGCTATACCTTC. It codes for CASSRTGTKIANYGYTF.

About this clonotype itself: A junction boundary mismatches the germline segment, possibly from a read error. This chain joins TRBV5-4 and TRBJ2-7; 7 bases are shared with TRBD1. From germline, CDR1 is SGHNT and CDR2 YYREEE (reference sequence). The CDR3 contains 13 residues. CDR3 coding DNA: TGTCCCAGCAGCTTACAGGGGCTGAACGGGCAGTACTTC. It encodes CPSSLQGLNGQYF.

The chain recombines TRBV7-3 with TRBJ2-1, with 9 bases fitting TRBD2. Germline CDR1 is SGHTA and CDR2 is FQGTGA. Losses at the gene ends were 4 bases for V and 0 bases for J; bases not matched to a gene: 16. The CDR3 extends over 20 amino acids. CDR3 nucleotide sequence: TGTGCCAGCAGCTCTAACGGGGGGACTAGCCTTGAGAGCTCCTACAATGAGCAGTTCTTC. Residues: CASSSNGGTSLESSYNEQFF.

Concerning this clonotype itself: One junction end disagrees with the germline gene, perhaps due to a read error. The chain has TRBV6-5 and TRBJ2-7; 8 bases fit TRBD2. CDR1 is MNHEY and CDR2 is SVGAGI in the germline V gene. The CDR3 is 14 residues long. The CDR3: CVSGLSGSSHEQYF. The DNA for the CDR3 is TGTGTCAGCGGTTTAAGCGGGAGTTCCCACGAGCAGTACTTC.

With respect to this clonotype: One end of the junction is discordant with germline, which a read error may explain. This chain joins TRBV14 and TRBJ2-1; 8 positions match TRBD2. CDR3 size: 16 residues. The germline V gene encodes CDR1 SGHDN and CDR2 FVKESK. CDR3 DNA sequence: TGTGCCGGCAGTGTCGTAGCGGGGTGGGTAAACAATGAGCAGTTCTTC. It yields the protein CAGSVVAGWVNNEQFF.

By share, this clonotype counts as medium-sized (0.01 to 0.1%). CDR3 DNA: TGCGCCAGCAGCCCGACTAGCGGGACAGATACGCAGTATTTT. This translates into CASSPTSGTDTQYF. The chain recombines TRBV4-3 with TRBJ2-3; TRBD2 agrees at 10 bases. V lost 4 bases, J lost 3 bases, and 1 base stayed unmatched. Looked up from germline, CDR1 is LGHNA and CDR2 is YSLEER. There are 14 residues in the CDR3.